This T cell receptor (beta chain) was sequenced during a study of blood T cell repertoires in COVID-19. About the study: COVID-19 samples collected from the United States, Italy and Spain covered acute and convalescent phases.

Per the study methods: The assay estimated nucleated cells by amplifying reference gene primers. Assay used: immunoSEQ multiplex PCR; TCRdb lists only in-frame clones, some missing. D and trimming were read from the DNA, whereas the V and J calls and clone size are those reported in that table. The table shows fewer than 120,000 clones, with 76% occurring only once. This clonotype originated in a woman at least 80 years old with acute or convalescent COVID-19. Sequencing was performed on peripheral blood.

The CDR3 region has the DNA TGTGCCAGCAGTTACTCAACGACTAGCGGGAGTAAGCAGTATTTT. Protein product: CASSYSTTSGSKQYF. The chain has TRBV6-5 and TRBJ2-3, with 12 bases matching TRBD2. Germline V lookup: CDR1 MNHEY, CDR2 SVGAGI. J was trimmed by 11 bases and V by 0 bases; bases with no gene match: 6. The CDR3 sequence is 15 residues long.